The 10 T cell receptor beta chains listed next were all sequenced from one sample in a study of OX40 agonist ivuxolimab in advanced cancers. Only in-frame clones appear in the TCRdb table, and some are missing; sequencing was by immunoSEQ multiplex PCR. The profile shows 15,000 to 25,000 clones, about 77% of them singletons. The specimen was CD4+ or CD8+ T cells sorted from blood, collected in a trial of the OX40 agonist ivuxolimab. These receptors were taken from an adult with an advanced solid tumor such as melanoma, head and neck, liver or kidney cancer.

A word on this clone: The germline gene is not matched at one end of the junction; a read error may be the cause. The chain employs TRBV5-1 and TRBJ2-3; 8 bases line up with TRBD2. Germline V gives CDR1 SGHRS, CDR2 YFSETQ. This CDR3 has 15 amino acids. The CDR3 nucleotides are TGCGTCAGCAGCTTGGTGAGCGGGGGAACGGATACGCAGTATTTT. It codes for CVSSLVSGGTDTQYF. The entire variable domain, with the rest obtained from reference TRBV5-1 and TRBJ2-3, is as follows: KAGVTQTPRYLIKTRGQQVTLSCSPISGHRSVSWYQQTPGQGLQFLFEYFSETQRNKGNFPGRFSGRQFSNSRSEMNVSTLELGDSALYLCVSSLVSGGTDTQYFGPGTRLTVL.

The sample holds one count of this clone. This chain uses TRBV7-9 with TRBJ2-7, with TRBD1 matching over 10 bases. CDR3 length: 15 amino acids. Germline assignment: CDR1 SEHNR and CDR2 FQNEAQ (reference sequence). V dropped 4 bases and J dropped 5; count of bases not matched to a gene: 8. This CDR3 is CASSSGQGLLNEQYF. CDR3 DNA sequence: TGTGCCAGCAGCTCGGGACAGGGGTTACTAAACGAGCAGTACTTC.

This clone has just a few counts. V gene TRBV6-1 combines with J gene TRBJ2-7; D gene unclear. The CDR3 is 13 amino acids. Trimming removed 6 bases at V and 4 bases at J, with 13 bases between. Germline CDR1 is MNHNS and CDR2 is SASEGT. The CDR3 reads CASSPMSGYEQYF. Here the CDR3 DNA reads TGTGCCAGCAGCCCCATGAGTGGTTACGAGCAGTACTTC.

V is TRBV10-2 and J is TRBJ2-1; tentatively, D is TRBD1 (6 bases). Trimming took 2 bases from V and 1 from J, leaving 6 bases between them. This CDR3 region has 14 residues. CDR1 is WSHSY, CDR2 SAAADI, per germline. The CDR3 DNA reads TGCGCCAGCAGTGAGGGACAGTCCTACAATGAGCAGTTCTTC. Translated: CASSEGQSYNEQFF.

This clone occurred once. The chain combines TRBV5-1 with TRBJ1-1; D uncertain. The V end was cut by 3 bases, the J end by 3 bases, with 21 bases between. This CDR3 has 17 amino acids. The V gene's germline CDR1 is SGHRS and CDR2 YFSETQ. The CDR3, as DNA: TGCGCCAGCAGCTCCGGGATCTCCCGAATCTGGGACACTGAAGCTTTCTTT. As protein: CASSSGISRIWDTEAFF.

By share, this clone counts as medium-sized. The chain links TRBV27 to TRBJ2-7; D possibly corresponds to TRBD1 (6 bases). This CDR3 comprises 13 residues. Germline V CDR1 and CDR2: MNHEY, SMNVEV (reference sequence). V lost 3 bases and J 5 bases, leaving 11 bases between the germline ends. The DNA of the CDR3 is TGTGCCAGCAGTTTGGGTCAGGGGAACGAGCAGTACTTC. The encoded protein is CASSLGQGNEQYF.

This clone came up a few times. This chain joins TRBV5-6 and TRBJ2-3; the match to TRBD2 covers 13 bases. CDR1 and CDR2 from the germline V gene are SGHDT and YYEEEE. V gave up 6 bases and J gave up 0 bases; unmatched junction bases: 7. This CDR3 comprises 17 residues. The CDR3 DNA is TGTGCCAGCACCCTGGGACTAGCGGGGTCTAGCACAGATACGCAGTATTTT. Amino acid sequence: CASTLGLAGSSTDTQYF.

V gene TRBV2 combines with J gene TRBJ2-5; 8 bases are a match to TRBD2. This CDR3 has 16 amino acids. With 3 bases clipped from V and 0 bases from J, the junction kept 6 bases outside the gene matches. Germline CDR1 SNHLY, CDR2 FYNNEI. The CDR3 DNA is TGTGCCAGCAGTGAGGGTATGGGACTAGACCAAGAGACCCAGTACTTC. Its translation is CASSEGMGLDQETQYF.

The chain links TRBV5-4 to TRBJ1-6; D not certain. The germline CDR1 and CDR2 sequences are SGHNT and YYREEE (reference sequence). The ends were cut back, 0 bases at V and 5 bases at J, with 15 bases in the middle. The CDR3 is 17 residues long. Here the CDR3 DNA reads TGTGCCAGCAGCTTGGCCAAGGGAGGGCGCAATAATTCACCCCTCCACTTT. The encoded protein is CASSLAKGGRNNSPLHF.

Sample share makes this clone medium-sized. The CDR3 nucleotides read TGTGCCAGCAGTGAAGTAGCGGGCCGCTCCTACGAGCAGTACTTC. This encodes CASSEVAGRSYEQYF. The chain joins TRBV2 to TRBJ2-7, with 7 bases lining up with TRBD2. V trimming: 1 base; J trimming: 0 bases; junction bases outside the gene matches: 3. Per the germline V gene, CDR1 is SNHLY and CDR2 is FYNNEI. The CDR3 has 15 residues.